This TCR beta chain emerged from a study of glioma-infiltrating T cells after dendritic cell vaccination. As concerns this clone: What it binds is not known.

Study conclusions and caveats: Complete blood and tumor specimen sets were limited to few patients.

The CDR3 sequence is 16 residues long. Germline lookup yields CDR1 SGHNT and CDR2 YYREEE (reference sequence). V was clipped by 0 bases and J by 4 bases; unmatched bases: 4. The PCR used 60 V beta and 13 J beta primers. Libraries were prepared by immunoSEQ multiplex PCR; TCRdb keeps only in-frame clonotypes and omits some of them. Of approximately 110,000 clones listed, nearly 90% are singletons. The time point denotes: after dendritic cell vaccination, including at tumor progression/relapse. The TCR comes from a human donor with glioblastoma. This chain uses TRBV5-4 with TRBJ2-1, with 10 bases matching TRBD2. This specimen consisted of blood, obtained after dendritic cell vaccination. CDR3 sequence: CASSLDGTSEYNEQFF. The CDR3 DNA sequence: TGTGCCAGCAGCTTGGACGGGACTAGCGAGTACAATGAGCAGTTCTTC.